Presented here are 13 T cell receptor beta chains from one specimen sequenced in a study of blood T cell repertoires in COVID-19. Data came from immunoSEQ multiplex PCR; TCRdb stores just in-frame clones and leaves some out. The repertoire holds roughly 190,000 clones, about 88% seen once, with around 3.5% in the top ten. Sequenced material: PBMCs or T cells enriched from blood (not recorded which). The source is a woman aged 30 to 39 who had recovered from COVID-19.

The chain uses TRBV11-2 and TRBJ2-1; 12 nucleotides line up with TRBD2. Germline V CDR1 and CDR2: SGHAT, FQNNGV. Trimming removed 3 bases from V and 8 bases from J; junction bases left unmatched: 5. This CDR3 spans 15 amino acids. The CDR3 here is CASSLSSGGVDEQFF. Here the CDR3 DNA reads TGTGCCAGCAGCTTGTCTAGCGGGGGGGTCGATGAGCAGTTCTTC.

A word on this clone: The same CDR3 arises from other DNA sequences in this sample as well. The V call is TRBV19, the J call TRBJ1-1; D possibly corresponds to TRBD1 (5 bases). Between the trimmed V and J ends, which lost 3 bases and 0 bases, there was a span of 8 bases. Germline CDR1 reads LNHDA; CDR2 reads SQIVND (reference sequence). The CDR3 has 14 amino acids. DNA of the CDR3: TGTGCCAGTAGTATGGGGGGGTTGAACACTGAAGCTTTCTTT. It encodes CASSMGGLNTEAFF.

This clone has a single count. The chain has TRBV11-3 and TRBJ2-7, with D perhaps matching TRBD2 (6 bases). The V end lost 4 bases, the J end lost 0 bases, and 16 bases lay between the germline ends. Germline lookup yields CDR1 SGHNT and CDR2 YENEEA. The CDR3 runs 16 residues. CDR3 residues: CASSSTTGTGSYEQYF. In DNA, the CDR3 is TGTGCCAGCAGCTCAACCACCGGGACTGGCTCCTACGAGCAGTACTTC.

This rearrangement joins TRBV19 to TRBJ2-7, with D possibly matching TRBD2 (5 bases). V was cut by 6 bases and J by 4 bases, with 13 bases left in between. This CDR3 region has 13 residues. Germline lookup yields CDR1 LNHDA and CDR2 SQIVND (reference sequence). CDR3 residues: CASSVGGYYEQYF. For the CDR3, the DNA is TGTGCCAGTAGCGTCGGCGGGTATTACGAGCAGTACTTC.

The chain employs TRBV5-1 and TRBJ1-2; D might be TRBD1 (6 bases). The CDR3 loop spans 15 amino acids. Per the germline V gene, CDR1 is SGHRS and CDR2 is YFSETQ. Trimming removed 4 bases from V and 1 base from J, with 14 bases in between. CDR3 DNA sequence: TGCGCCAGCAGCCCCTCCGGGACATTTAACTATGGCTACACCTTC. Amino acids: CASSPSGTFNYGYTF.

The chain links TRBV6-4 to TRBJ2-1; possibly TRBD2 for D (7 bases). CDR3 size: 15 residues. Germline assignment: CDR1 MRHNA and CDR2 SNTAGT. V was cut by 5 bases and J by 4 bases, with 15 bases left in between. The CDR3 sequence: CASSPLAGAYNEQFF. In DNA form, the CDR3 reads TGTGCCAGCAGTCCCCTCGCGGGGGCATACAATGAGCAGTTCTTC.

The chain uses TRBV28 and TRBJ1-1; D perhaps matches TRBD1 (6 bases). V lost 4 bases, J lost 0 bases, and 30 bases lay in between. Germline V gene lookup returns CDR1 MDHEN and CDR2 SYDVKM. CDR3 length equals 21 residues. The CDR3 spells CASSYSPFPGHPDILNTEAFF. The CDR3 DNA is TGTGCCAGCAGTTACAGTCCTTTCCCGGGACACCCAGACATCCTGAACACTGAAGCTTTCTTT.

The V call is TRBV19, the J call TRBJ1-5; D gene ambiguous. This CDR3 region has 14 residues. CDR1 and CDR2 from the germline V gene are LNHDA and SQIVND (reference sequence). Trimming cost V 2 bases and J 7 bases, with 12 bases left between them. This CDR3 reads CASSITGFNQPQHF. In DNA, the CDR3 is TGTGCCAGTAGTATAACCGGGTTCAACCAGCCCCAGCATTTT.

This sequence joins TRBV2 and TRBJ1-1, with TRBD1 matching 7 bases. The trim removed 4 bases at V and 0 bases at J, leaving 8 bases unmatched. The CDR3 covers 16 residues. Germline V CDR1 and CDR2: SNHLY, FYNNEI. DNA of the CDR3: TGTGCCAGCAGTGGTCCGGACAGGACAATGAACACTGAAGCTTTCTTT. This gives the protein CASSGPDRTMNTEAFF.

The genes are TRBV3-1 (or the pseudogene TRBV3-2) and TRBJ1-6; 7 bases are shared with TRBD1. From germline, CDR1 is LGHDT and CDR2 YNNKEL (reference sequence). This CDR3 is 15 amino acids long. Trimming at V came to 6 bases and at J to 9 bases, leaving 11 bases not matched to a gene. CDR3 in amino acids: CASSHSTGLGSPLHF. CDR3 nucleotides: TGTGCCAGCAGTCACTCGACAGGGCTGGGTTCACCCCTCCACTTT.

The rearrangement links TRBV2 to TRBJ2-2; 8 nucleotides match TRBD1. This CDR3 has 15 residues. V lost 5 bases, J lost 6 bases, and 8 bases stayed unmatched. CDR1 and CDR2 from the germline V gene are SNHLY and FYNNEI. The CDR3 nucleotides are TGTGCCAGCAGTTCAGGGACAGGACTTTCCGGGGAGCTGTTTTTT. The encoded protein is CASSSGTGLSGELFF.

The count of this clone is one. The V gene is TRBV5-1, the J gene TRBJ1-2; no definite D call. There are 16 residues in the CDR3. Trimming left V 0 bases short and J 3 bases short, with 15 bases between. Germline CDR1 and CDR2: SGHRS and YFSETQ. In DNA, the CDR3 is TGCGCCAGCAGCTTGGTGGCCGAACCTCTCGACTATGGCTACACCTTC. Its protein product is CASSLVAEPLDYGYTF. The whole variable domain, remainder taken from reference TRBV5-1 and TRBJ1-2, is KAGVTQTPRYLIKTRGQQVTLSCSPISGHRSVSWYQQTPGQGLQFLFEYFSETQRNKGNFPGRFSGRQFSNSRSEMNVSTLELGDSALYLCASSLVAEPLDYGYTFGSGTRLTVV.

This clone was recorded a few times. In the same sample, other DNA sequences code for this CDR3. This chain joins TRBV5-1 and TRBJ2-5; the D is unclear. CDR1 is SGHRS and CDR2 is YFSETQ in the germline V gene. V lost 3 bases, J lost 4 bases, and 10 bases lay in between. The CDR3 spans 13 residues. The DNA of the CDR3 is TGCGCCAGCAGCTCCCTGGCTGGAGAGACCCAGTACTTC. It specifies CASSSLAGETQYF.